The clone carrying this T cell receptor (beta chain) was detected a few times. V lost 3 bases to trimming and J lost 2 bases; unmatched junction nucleotides: 0. This CDR3 is built from 14 residues. Germline CDR1 and CDR2: MDHEN and SYDVKM. This entry is derived from a study of early T cells in non-severe SARS-CoV-2 infection. One entry per CDR3 protein results from TCRdb running MiXCR on the 5' RACE reads. The profile shows 87,000 or so distinct CDR3 sequences, 13% to 15% of them singletons. The clonotype comes from an adult who was a healthcare worker with PCR-confirmed SARS-CoV-2 infection or an uninfected control (not recorded which). The chain joins TRBV28 to TRBJ1-1; the match to TRBD1 covers 10 bases. Sequenced input: whole blood. The CDR3 DNA reads as TGTGCCAGCAGTTTGACAGGGGGCAACACTGAAGCTTTCTTT. Protein sequence: CASSLTGGNTEAFF.